This T cell receptor (beta chain) was sequenced in a study of T cell repertoires in cytomegalovirus infection. Remarks on this clonotype: As yet, its antigen is unknown.

CDR3 length: 15 amino acids. Germline V CDR1 and CDR2: MNHEY, SMNVEV (reference sequence). V dropped 9 bases and J dropped 0 bases, with 14 bases sitting between them. TCRdb ran MiXCR on the reads and lists one entry per CDR3 protein. In the table there are 110,000 to 150,000 distinct CDR3 sequences, 25% to 35% of which are singletons. The source was CD8+ T cells from cultured PBMCs, collected from culture after CMV antigen stimulation. This chain joins TRBV27 and TRBJ2-2; D gene ambiguous. The receptor was derived from a human donor in good health (CMV status not recorded). Some clones in this sample may be carry-over from other donors' samples. CDR3 residues: CASSPWAANTGELFF. The CDR3 DNA reads as TGTGCCAGTTCCCCCTGGGCAGCGAACACCGGGGAGCTGTTTTTT.